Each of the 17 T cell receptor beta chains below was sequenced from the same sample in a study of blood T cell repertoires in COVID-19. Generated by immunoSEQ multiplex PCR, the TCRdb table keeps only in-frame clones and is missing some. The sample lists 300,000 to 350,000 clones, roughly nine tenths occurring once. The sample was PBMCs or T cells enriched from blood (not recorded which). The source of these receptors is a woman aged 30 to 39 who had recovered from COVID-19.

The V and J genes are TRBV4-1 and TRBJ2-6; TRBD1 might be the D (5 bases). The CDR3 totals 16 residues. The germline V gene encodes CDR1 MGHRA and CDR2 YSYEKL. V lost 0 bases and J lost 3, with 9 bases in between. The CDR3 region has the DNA TGCGCCAGCAGCCAAGATCAGGGTCTTGGGGCCAACGTCCTGACTTTC. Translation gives CASSQDQGLGANVLTF.

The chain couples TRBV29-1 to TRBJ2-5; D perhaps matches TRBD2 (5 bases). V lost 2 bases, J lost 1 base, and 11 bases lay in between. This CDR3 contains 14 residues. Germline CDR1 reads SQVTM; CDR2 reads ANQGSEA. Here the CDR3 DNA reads TGCAGCGTTGAACATGCGGGTCTCCAAGAGACCCAGTACTTC. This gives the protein CSVEHAGLQETQYF.

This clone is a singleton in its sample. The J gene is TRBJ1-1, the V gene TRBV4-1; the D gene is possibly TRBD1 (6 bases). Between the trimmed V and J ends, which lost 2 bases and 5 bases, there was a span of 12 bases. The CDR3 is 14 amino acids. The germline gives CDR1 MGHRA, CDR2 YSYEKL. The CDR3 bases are TGCGCCAGCAGCCAAACAGGGAGGGGGACTGAAGCTTTCTTT. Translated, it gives CASSQTGRGTEAFF.

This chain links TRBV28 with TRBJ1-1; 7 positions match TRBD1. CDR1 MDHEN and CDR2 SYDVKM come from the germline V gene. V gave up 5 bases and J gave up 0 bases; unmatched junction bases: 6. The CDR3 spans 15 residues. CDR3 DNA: TGTGCCAGCAGTGCCGGGACAGCCATGAACACTGAAGCTTTCTTT. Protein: CASSAGTAMNTEAFF.

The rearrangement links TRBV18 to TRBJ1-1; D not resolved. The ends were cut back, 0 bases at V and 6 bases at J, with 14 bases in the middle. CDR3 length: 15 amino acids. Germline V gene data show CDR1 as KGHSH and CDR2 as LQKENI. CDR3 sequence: CASSPPNTRHSEAFF. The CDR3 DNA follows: TGTGCCAGCTCACCACCTAACACACGACATTCTGAAGCTTTCTTT.

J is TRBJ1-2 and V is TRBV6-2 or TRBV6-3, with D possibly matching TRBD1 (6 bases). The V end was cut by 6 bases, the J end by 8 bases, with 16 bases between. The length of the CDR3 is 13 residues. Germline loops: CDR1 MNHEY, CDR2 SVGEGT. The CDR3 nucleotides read TGTGCCAGCAGCCGGGACACTCTGGGGGGCTACACCTTC. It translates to CASSRDTLGGYTF.

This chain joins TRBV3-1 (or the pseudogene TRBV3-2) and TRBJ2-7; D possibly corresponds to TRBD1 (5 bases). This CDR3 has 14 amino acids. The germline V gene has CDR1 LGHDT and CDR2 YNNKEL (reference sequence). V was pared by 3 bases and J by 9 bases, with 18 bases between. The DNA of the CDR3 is TGTGCCAGCAGCCAGGTCGCTACAGGCCTAGGGCAGTACTTC. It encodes CASSQVATGLGQYF.

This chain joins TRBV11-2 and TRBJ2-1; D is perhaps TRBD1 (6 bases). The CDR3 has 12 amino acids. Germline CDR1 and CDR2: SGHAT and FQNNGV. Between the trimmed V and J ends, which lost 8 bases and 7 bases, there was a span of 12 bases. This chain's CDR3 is CASGNTGNEQFF. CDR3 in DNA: TGTGCCAGCGGAAATACAGGGAATGAGCAGTTCTTC. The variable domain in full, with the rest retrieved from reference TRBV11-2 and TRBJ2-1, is EAGVAQSPRYKIIEKRQSVAFWCNPISGHATLYWYQQILGQGPKLLIQFQNNGVVDDSQLPKDRFSAERLKGVDSTLKIQPAKLEDSAVYLCASGNTGNEQFFGPGTRLTVL.

The CDR3 DNA is TGTGCCAGCCACCGGGACACCAACCAAGAGACCCAGTACTTC. This encodes CASHRDTNQETQYF. V gene TRBV2 combines with J gene TRBJ2-5; a possible D gene is TRBD1 (6 bases). CDR1 SNHLY and CDR2 FYNNEI come from the germline V gene. The CDR3 consists of 14 residues. V lost 8 bases to trimming and J lost 0 bases, with 13 bases between them.

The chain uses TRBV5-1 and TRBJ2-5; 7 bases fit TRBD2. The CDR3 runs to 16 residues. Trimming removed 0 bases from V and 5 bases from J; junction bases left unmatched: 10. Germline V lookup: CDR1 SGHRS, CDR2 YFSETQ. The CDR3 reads CASSLGVLAVPETQYF. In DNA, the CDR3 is TGCGCCAGCAGCTTGGGTGTTCTAGCGGTCCCGGAGACCCAGTACTTC.

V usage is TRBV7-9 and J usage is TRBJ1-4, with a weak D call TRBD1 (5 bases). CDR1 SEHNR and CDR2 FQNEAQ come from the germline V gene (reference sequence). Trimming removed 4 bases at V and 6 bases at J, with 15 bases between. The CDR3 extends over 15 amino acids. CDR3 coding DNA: TGTGCCAGCAGCTCCACAGGACCCCTCGATGAAAAACTGTTTTTT. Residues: CASSSTGPLDEKLFF.

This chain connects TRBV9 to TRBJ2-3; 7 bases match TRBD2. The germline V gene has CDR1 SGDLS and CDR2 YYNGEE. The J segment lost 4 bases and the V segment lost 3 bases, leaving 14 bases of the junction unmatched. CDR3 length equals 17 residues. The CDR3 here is CASSGGLLAFVADTQYF. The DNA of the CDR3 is TGTGCCAGCAGCGGGGGTTTACTAGCGTTTGTAGCAGATACGCAGTATTTT.

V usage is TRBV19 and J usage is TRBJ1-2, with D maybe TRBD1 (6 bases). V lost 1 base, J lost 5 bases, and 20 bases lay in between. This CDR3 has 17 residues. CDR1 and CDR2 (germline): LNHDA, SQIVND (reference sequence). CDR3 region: CASSIGGTDSQLYGYTF. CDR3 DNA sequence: TGTGCCAGTAGTATAGGGGGGACGGACAGCCAGCTTTATGGCTACACCTTC.

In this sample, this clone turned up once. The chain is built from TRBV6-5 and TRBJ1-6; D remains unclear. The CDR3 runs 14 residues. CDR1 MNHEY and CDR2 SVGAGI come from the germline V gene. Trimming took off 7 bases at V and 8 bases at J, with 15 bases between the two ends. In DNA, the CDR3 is TGTGCCAGCAATCGGGCCCAGCGGGATTCACCCCTCCACTTT. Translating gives CASNRAQRDSPLHF.

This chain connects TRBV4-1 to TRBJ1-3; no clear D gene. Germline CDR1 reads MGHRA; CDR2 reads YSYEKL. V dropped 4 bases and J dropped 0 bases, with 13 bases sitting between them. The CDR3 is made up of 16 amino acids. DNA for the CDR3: TGCGCCAGCAGCCCCTTTACCCCGAGCTCTGGAAACACCATATATTTT. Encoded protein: CASSPFTPSSGNTIYF.

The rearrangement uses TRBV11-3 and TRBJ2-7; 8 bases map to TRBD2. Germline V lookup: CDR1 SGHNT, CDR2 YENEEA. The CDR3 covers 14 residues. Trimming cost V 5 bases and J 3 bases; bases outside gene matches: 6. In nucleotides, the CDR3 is TGTGCCAGCAGCGTTAGCGGGACCAACTACGAGCAGTACTTC. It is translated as CASSVSGTNYEQYF.

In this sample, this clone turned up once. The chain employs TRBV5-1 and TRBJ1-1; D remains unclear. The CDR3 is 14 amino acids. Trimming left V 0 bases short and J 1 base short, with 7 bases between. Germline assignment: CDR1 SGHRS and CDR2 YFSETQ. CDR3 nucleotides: TGCGCCAGCAGCTTGGCGGCAGGGAACACTGAAGCTTTCTTT. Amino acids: CASSLAAGNTEAFF.